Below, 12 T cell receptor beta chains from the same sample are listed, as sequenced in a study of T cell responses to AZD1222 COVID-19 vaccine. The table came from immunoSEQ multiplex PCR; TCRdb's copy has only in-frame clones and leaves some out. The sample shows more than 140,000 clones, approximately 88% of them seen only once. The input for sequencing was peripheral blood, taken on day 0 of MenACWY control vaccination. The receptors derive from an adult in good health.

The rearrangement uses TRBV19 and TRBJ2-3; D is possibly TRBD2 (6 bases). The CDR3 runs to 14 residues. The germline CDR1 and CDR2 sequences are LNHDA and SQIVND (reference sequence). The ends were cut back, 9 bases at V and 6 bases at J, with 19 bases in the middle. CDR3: CASSTGLIADTQYF. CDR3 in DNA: TGTGCCAGCTCCACGGGACTTATCGCCGATACGCAGTATTTT. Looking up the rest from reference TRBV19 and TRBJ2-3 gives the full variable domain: DGGITQSPKYLFRKEGQNVTLSCEQNLNHDAMYWYRQDPGQGLRLIYYSQIVNDFQKGDIAEGYSVSREKKESFPLTVTSAQKNPTAFYLCASSTGLIADTQYFGPGTRLTVL.

CDR3 nucleotides: TGTGCCAGCAGTTCCCCGAGGGGAAGCAATCAGCCCCAGCATTTT. Its translation is CASSSPRGSNQPQHF. V and J are TRBV28 and TRBJ1-5; tentatively, D is TRBD1 (5 bases). This CDR3 contains 15 residues. V was trimmed by 4 bases and J by 1 base, leaving 11 bases between them. Germline-derived CDR1 and CDR2 are MDHEN and SYDVKM.

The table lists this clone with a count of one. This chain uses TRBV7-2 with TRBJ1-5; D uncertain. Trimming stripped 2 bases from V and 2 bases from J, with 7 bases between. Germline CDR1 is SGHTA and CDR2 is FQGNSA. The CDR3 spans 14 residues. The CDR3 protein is CASSLMQGNQPQHF. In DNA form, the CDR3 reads TGTGCCAGCAGCTTAATGCAGGGCAATCAGCCCCAGCATTTT.

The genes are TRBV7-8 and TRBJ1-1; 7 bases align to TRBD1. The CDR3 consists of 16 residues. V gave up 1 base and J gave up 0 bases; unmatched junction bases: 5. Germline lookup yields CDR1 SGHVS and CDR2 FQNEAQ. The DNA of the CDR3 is TGTGCCAGCAGCTTAGGGGACAGACTAATGAACACTGAAGCTTTCTTT. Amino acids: CASSLGDRLMNTEAFF.

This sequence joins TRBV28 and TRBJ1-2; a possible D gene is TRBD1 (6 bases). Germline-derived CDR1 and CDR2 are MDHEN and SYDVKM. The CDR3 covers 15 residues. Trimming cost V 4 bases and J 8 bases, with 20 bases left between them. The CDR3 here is CASSSESGGGQGYTF. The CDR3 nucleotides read TGTGCCAGCAGTTCTGAGTCAGGTGGAGGACAGGGCTACACCTTC.

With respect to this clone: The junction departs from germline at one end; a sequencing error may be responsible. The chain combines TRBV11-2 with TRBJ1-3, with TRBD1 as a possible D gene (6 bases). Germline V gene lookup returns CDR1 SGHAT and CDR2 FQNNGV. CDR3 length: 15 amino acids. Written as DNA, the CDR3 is TGTGCCAGCAGCTCATACCCGGGAACAGGGAAATCCTTTGAATTT. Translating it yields CASSSYPGTGKSFEF.

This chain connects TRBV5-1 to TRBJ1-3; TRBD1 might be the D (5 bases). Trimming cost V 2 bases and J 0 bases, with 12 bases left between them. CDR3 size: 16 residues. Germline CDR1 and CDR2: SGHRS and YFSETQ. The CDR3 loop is CASSFQGRSSGNTIYF. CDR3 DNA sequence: TGCGCCAGCAGCTTCCAGGGCCGGAGCTCTGGAAACACCATATATTTT.

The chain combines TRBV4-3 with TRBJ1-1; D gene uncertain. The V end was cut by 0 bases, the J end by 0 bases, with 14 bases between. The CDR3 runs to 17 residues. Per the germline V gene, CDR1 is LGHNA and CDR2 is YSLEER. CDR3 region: CASSQEGGRRMNTEAFF. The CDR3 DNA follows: TGCGCCAGCAGCCAAGAAGGTGGGCGGAGAATGAACACTGAAGCTTTCTTT.

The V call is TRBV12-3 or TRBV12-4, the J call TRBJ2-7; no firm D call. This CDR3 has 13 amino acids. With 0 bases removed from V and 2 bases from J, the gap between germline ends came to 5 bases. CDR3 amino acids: CASSLARPYEQYF. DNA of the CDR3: TGTGCCAGCAGTTTAGCGCGTCCCTACGAGCAGTACTTC.

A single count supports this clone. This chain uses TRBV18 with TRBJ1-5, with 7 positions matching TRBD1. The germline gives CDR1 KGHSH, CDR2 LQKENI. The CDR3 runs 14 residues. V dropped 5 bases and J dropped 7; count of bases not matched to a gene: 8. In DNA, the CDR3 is TGTGCCAGCTCATCACAGGGGAGCGGCCAGCCCCAGCATTTT. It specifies CASSSQGSGQPQHF.

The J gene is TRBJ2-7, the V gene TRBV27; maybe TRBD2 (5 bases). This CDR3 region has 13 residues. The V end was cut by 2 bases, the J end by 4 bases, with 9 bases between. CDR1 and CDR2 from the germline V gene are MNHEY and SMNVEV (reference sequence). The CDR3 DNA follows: TGTGCCAGCAGTTTAGGACTGAAGTACGAGCAGTACTTC. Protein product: CASSLGLKYEQYF.

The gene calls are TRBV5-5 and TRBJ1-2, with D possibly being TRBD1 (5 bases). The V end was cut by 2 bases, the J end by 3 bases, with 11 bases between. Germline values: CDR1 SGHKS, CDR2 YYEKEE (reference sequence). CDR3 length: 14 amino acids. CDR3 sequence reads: CASSFQGADYGYTF. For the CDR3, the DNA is TGTGCCAGCAGCTTCCAAGGGGCGGACTATGGCTACACCTTC. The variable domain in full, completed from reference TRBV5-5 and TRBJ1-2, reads DAGVTQSPTHLIKTRGQQVTLRCSPISGHKSVSWYQQVLGQGPQFIFQYYEKEERGRGNFPDRFSARQFPNYSSELNVNALLLGDSALYLCASSFQGADYGYTFGSGTRLTVV.